A single T cell receptor (beta chain) is shown here with its context. Researchers ran the PCR with 60 Vbeta and 13 Jbeta primers. Libraries were prepared by immunoSEQ multiplex PCR; TCRdb keeps only in-frame clonotypes and omits some of them. Of some 250,000 clones listed, roughly 82% are singletons. In germline, CDR1 is SGHKS, CDR2 YYEKEE (reference sequence). V trimming: 4 bases; J trimming: 4 bases; junction bases outside the gene matches: 8. The CDR3 is 14 residues long. This entry comes from a study of cytomegalovirus exposure and HLA in healthy donors. The V call is TRBV5-5, the J call TRBJ2-7, with 7 nucleotides matching TRBD1. This receptor was taken from a middle-aged woman in good health and CMV-seropositive. Sequencing was performed on PBMCs. The CDR3 bases are TGTGCCAGCAGCCTAGGGGACAGCCCTTACGAGCAGTACTTC. Its translation: CASSLGDSPYEQYF.